This TCR beta chain was found in a study of metastatic and nonmetastatic thyroid tumors. Study context: Both malignant and benign thyroid patients supplied peripheral blood and tumor or nodule tissue samples, across which the repertoires of these patients were then compared.

V lost 4 bases, J lost 7 bases, and 25 bases lay in between. The CDR3 spans 17 residues. The V gene's germline CDR1 is MNHNS and CDR2 SASEGT. Original processing methods: Variation in CDR3 across clinicopathological groups served as the basis for constructing a distant-metastasis classifier in papillary thyroid cancer. TCRdb re-called clones from the PCR reads using MiXCR. It is TCRdb's table, rather than the study itself, that gives the V and J calls and clone size. The data contain around 15,000 clones, around 20% of them singletons. No patient had received any treatment before thyroid surgery. The sequence came from a female donor with papillary thyroid cancer or a benign thyroid nodule (not recorded which). Some clones in this sample may be carry-over from other donors' samples. The specimen was tumor tissue. The chain couples TRBV6-1 to TRBJ1-1; a possible D gene is TRBD1 (6 bases). The CDR3 loop reads CASSVDIYGGLGDEAFF. As DNA, the CDR3 is TGTGCCAGCAGTGTGGACATTTATGGGGGCTTGGGGGATGAAGCTTTCTTT.